Listed here are 13 T cell receptor beta chains from one sample, sequenced in a study of cytomegalovirus exposure and HLA in healthy donors. PCR was performed using 60 Vbeta and 13 Jbeta primers. Sequenced by immunoSEQ multiplex PCR; TCRdb stores in-frame clones only, minus some. There are roughly 120,000 clones in the sample; about 80% occur only once, and 2.5% to 3.5% lies in the top ten. The specimen sequenced was PBMCs. All receptors come from a woman aged 55-69 years in good health and CMV-seropositive.

A few counts support this clone. The V and J genes are TRBV28 and TRBJ1-3; TRBD1 aligns across 7 bases. Germline loops: CDR1 MDHEN, CDR2 SYDVKM. Losses at the gene ends were 5 bases for V and 3 bases for J; bases not matched to a gene: 13. The length of the CDR3 is 17 residues. This CDR3 reads CASSPPTGSFSGNTIYF. The CDR3 nucleotides read TGTGCCAGCAGTCCTCCGACAGGGTCTTTCAGTGGAAACACCATATATTTT. Supplemented by reference TRBV28 and TRBJ1-3, the full variable domain reads DVKVTQSSRYLVKRTGEKVFLECVQDMDHENMFWYRQDPGLGLRLIYFSYDVKMKEKGDIPEGYSVSREKKERFSLILESASTNQTSMYLCASSPPTGSFSGNTIYFGEGSWLTVV.

The chain has TRBV5-1 and TRBJ2-5, with 7 bases lining up with TRBD2. J was trimmed by 3 bases and V by 3 bases; bases with no gene match: 2. Germline values: CDR1 SGHRS, CDR2 YFSETQ. The CDR3 contains 13 residues. The CDR3 nucleotides read TGCGCCAGCAGCTGGGGGGGGGAAGAGACCCAGTACTTC. As protein: CASSWGGEETQYF.

The genes are TRBV10-3 and TRBJ2-5, with 8 positions matching TRBD1. CDR3 length equals 13 residues. The germline gives CDR1 ENHRY, CDR2 SYGVKD. Trimming took 8 bases from V and 5 from J; bases not matched to a gene: 7. The CDR3 loop is CAIATGELETQYF. CDR3 sequence (DNA): TGTGCCATCGCGACAGGGGAGTTGGAGACCCAGTACTTC.

This clone has more than one count but fewer than ten. The chain is built from TRBV13 and TRBJ1-1, with a tentative D call TRBD1 (5 bases). The germline CDR1 and CDR2 sequences are PRHDT and FYEKMQ (reference sequence). The CDR3 extends over 12 amino acids. V was cut by 5 bases and J by 8 bases, with 12 bases left in between. The CDR3 coding sequence is TGTGCCAGCAGCCCGCCGGGACTCGAAGCTTTCTTT. Translated, it gives CASSPPGLEAFF.

The chain links TRBV4-1 to TRBJ2-4; D perhaps matches TRBD2 (6 bases). CDR1 is MGHRA, CDR2 YSYEKL, per germline. The CDR3 extends over 14 amino acids. V was clipped by 6 bases and J by 0 bases, with 9 bases between them. The CDR3 loop reads CASRGGIAKNIQYF. In nucleotides, the CDR3 is TGCGCCAGCAGAGGCGGGATAGCCAAAAACATTCAGTACTTC.

The chain is built from TRBV28 and TRBJ1-2; TRBD1 is a possible D gene (5 bases). This CDR3 is built from 14 residues. V lost 5 bases to trimming and J lost 8 bases, with 18 bases between them. CDR1 is MDHEN and CDR2 is SYDVKM in the germline V gene. The CDR3: CASSSGTPEGGYTF. The CDR3 nucleotides are TGTGCCAGCAGTAGCGGGACTCCTGAGGGAGGCTACACCTTC.

The rearrangement joins TRBV11-1 to TRBJ1-3; D gene uncertain. CDR1 is SGHAT and CDR2 is FQDESV in the germline V gene (reference sequence). This CDR3 has 13 amino acids. V was clipped by 3 bases and J by 7 bases, with 10 bases between them. DNA of the CDR3: TGTGCCAGCAGCTTGAGCGACGGCAACACCATATATTTT. This translates into CASSLSDGNTIYF. The full variable domain, its missing parts supplied by reference TRBV11-1 and TRBJ1-3, is EAEVAQSPRYKITEKSQAVAFWCDPISGHATLYWYRQILGQGPELLVQFQDESVVDDSQLPKDRFSAERLKGVDSTLKIQPAELGDSAMYLCASSLSDGNTIYFGEGSWLTVV.

A remark on this clone: An end of the junction does not agree with germline; a read error may underlie this. This rearrangement joins TRBV7-9 to TRBJ2-7, with TRBD2 identical over 12 bases. The CDR3 length is 18 residues. CDR1 and CDR2 from the germline V gene are SEHNR and FQNEAQ (reference sequence). The CDR3 DNA is TGTTCCAGCAGCCGCCTATCTAGCGGGAGGGCCCTCGGGAACGAGCAGTACTTC. This encodes CSSSRLSSGRALGNEQYF.

V usage is TRBV19 and J usage is TRBJ1-4; 9 positions match TRBD1. Germline CDR1 LNHDA, CDR2 SQIVND (reference sequence). Trimming removed 7 bases from V and 5 bases from J; junction bases left unmatched: 2. The CDR3 spans 13 residues. The CDR3 reads CASTGTGNEKLFF. CDR3 DNA: TGTGCCAGTACCGGGACAGGGAATGAAAAACTGTTTTTT.

The V gene is TRBV15, the J gene TRBJ1-6; no clear D gene. CDR1 LNHNV and CDR2 YYDKDF come from the germline V gene (reference sequence). This CDR3 contains 16 residues. V was clipped by 0 bases and J by 0 bases, with 6 bases between them. The CDR3 DNA reads TGTGCCACCAGCAGAGAGATGAGCTCCTATAATTCACCCCTCCACTTT. Amino acids: CATSREMSSYNSPLHF.

This rearrangement joins TRBV19 to TRBJ1-1, with 7 bases fitting TRBD1. The V gene's germline CDR1 is LNHDA and CDR2 SQIVND (reference sequence). The CDR3 covers 14 residues. Unmatched junction bases numbered 2, after V lost 0 bases and J lost 4 bases. DNA for the CDR3: TGTGCCAGTAGTATAGACAGGGGGTCCACTGAAGCTTTCTTT. Its translation: CASSIDRGSTEAFF. Together with reference TRBV19 and TRBJ1-1, the CDR3 gives the full variable domain: DGGITQSPKYLFRKEGQNVTLSCEQNLNHDAMYWYRQDPGQGLRLIYYSQIVNDFQKGDIAEGYSVSREKKESFPLTVTSAQKNPTAFYLCASSIDRGSTEAFFGQGTRLTVV.

Of note for this clone: The same CDR3 also results from other DNA sequences found in this sample. V usage is TRBV6-1 and J usage is TRBJ1-2, with 8 nucleotides matching TRBD1. The germline V gene has CDR1 MNHNS and CDR2 SASEGT. Trimming at V came to 4 bases and at J to 1 base, leaving 11 bases not matched to a gene. The CDR3 spans 17 residues. CDR3 sequence (DNA): TGTGCCAGCAGTGCCTACAGGGGGGGCGGGAATAACTATGGCTACACCTTC. Amino acid sequence: CASSAYRGGGNNYGYTF.

This chain links TRBV2 with TRBJ1-1; D unresolved. This CDR3 comprises 14 residues. V lost 4 bases and J lost 0, with 9 bases in between. Germline assignment: CDR1 SNHLY and CDR2 FYNNEI. The CDR3 loop is CASSGGAMNTEAFF. DNA of the CDR3: TGTGCCAGCAGTGGGGGAGCTATGAACACTGAAGCTTTCTTT. Using reference TRBV2 and TRBJ1-1 for the parts outside the CDR3, the full variable domain is EPEVTQTPSHQVTQMGQEVILRCVPISNHLYFYWYRQILGQKVEFLVSFYNNEISEKSEIFDDQFSVERPDGSNFTLKIRSTKLEDSAMYFCASSGGAMNTEAFFGQGTRLTVV.